This T cell receptor beta chain was retrieved from a study of early T cells in non-severe SARS-CoV-2 infection. Researchers tagged individual cDNA molecules with unique molecular identifiers. MiXCR, applied by TCRdb to the 5' RACE reads, yields one record per CDR3 protein. The profile shows about 49,000 distinct CDR3 sequences, under 7% of them singletons. The table lists this clonotype with many counts. Trimming pared 5 bases from V and 4 bases from J, leaving 23 bases between. CDR3 size: 17 residues. In germline, CDR1 is SGHVS, CDR2 FQNEAQ. The sequence was collected from an adult who was a healthcare worker with PCR-confirmed SARS-CoV-2 infection or an uninfected control (not recorded which). This material consisted of whole blood, taken at baseline. The rearrangement links TRBV7-8 to TRBJ2-5; possibly TRBD2 for D (6 bases). In DNA form, the CDR3 reads TGTGCCAGCAGCCCAGGACTAACCGGGATATGGCGAGAGACCCAGTACTTC. It encodes CASSPGLTGIWRETQYF.